This T cell receptor beta chain was sequenced in a study of control samples from healthy donors and cancer patients. V lost 4 bases and J lost 2, with 7 bases in between. This CDR3 is built from 13 residues. Germline values: CDR1 SGDLS, CDR2 YYNGEE. The method was immunoSEQ multiplex PCR; TCRdb's version includes in-frame clones alone and lacks a portion of them. The data contain around 190,000 clones, roughly 90% of them singletons. Sequences were obtained from blood. The TCR comes from a woman between 45 and 60 years old in good health. The rearrangement links TRBV9 to TRBJ2-1; D is tentatively TRBD1 or TRBD2 (5 bases each). The CDR3 sequence: CASSQGPYNEQFF. CDR3 DNA sequence: TGTGCCAGCAGCCAGGGACCCTACAATGAGCAGTTCTTC.